This T cell receptor beta chain was obtained from a study of T cells in women clearing cervical HPV infection. Study in general: Case blood was drawn a median approximately 21 weeks after lesion detection. HLA type stays a possible confounder, typing being limited.

The method was immunoSEQ multiplex PCR; TCRdb's version includes in-frame clones alone and lacks a portion of them. This sample contains tens of thousands of clones. Specimen: blood buffy coat. The sequence came from a woman aged 18 to 69 with a cervical HPV16 infection that either progressed to CIN3+ or cleared (not recorded which).

The sequenced CDR3 bases are TGCAGTGCCATCAGGGGAATAGGGGAGACC. Protein product: CSAIRGIGET. From start to end, the CDR3 is CSAIRGIGETQYF. The gene calls are TRBV20-1 and TRBJ2-5; TRBD1 might be the D (6 bases). The CDR3 end falls 3 residues outside the read, so it is completed with the germline J gene. The CDR3 has 13 residues. V lost 6 bases, J lost 5 bases, and 16 bases lay in between. The germline V gene has CDR1 DFQATT and CDR2 SNEGSKA (reference sequence).